This T cell receptor beta chain was captured in a study of cytomegalovirus exposure and HLA in healthy donors. Between the trimmed V and J ends, which lost 5 bases and 6 bases, there was a span of 17 bases. Germline V CDR1 and CDR2: MDHEN, SYDVKM. This CDR3 region has 15 residues. Primers: 60 Vbeta forward and 13 Jbeta reverse. Assay: immunoSEQ multiplex PCR; the TCRdb copy retains only in-frame clones and omits some. The table has some 190,000 clones, about 82% seen once. This clone came up a few times. The antigen remains undetermined. Study conclusions and caveats: After further analysis at a later stage, 17,000 or so TCR beta sequences were associated with HLA alleles at 0.05 false discovery rate. Per a later analysis, HLA-associated TCR beta chains showed more clonal expansion than other, equally common TCR beta chains. Association of a missense DCLRE1C variant with TCR beta V- and J-gene trimming was reported in a later analysis. The study recorded about 160 TCR beta chains that were cytomegalovirus-associated.

The chain uses TRBV28 and TRBJ1-5; D perhaps matches TRBD1 (6 bases). The receptor was derived from a male donor in good health and CMV-seronegative. Input material: PBMCs. In nucleotides, the CDR3 is TGTGCCAGCAGTCTCCAACTACAGGGATCTCAGCCCCAGCATTTT. Translation: CASSLQLQGSQPQHF. Together with reference TRBV28 and TRBJ1-5, the CDR3 gives the full variable domain: DVKVTQSSRYLVKRTGEKVFLECVQDMDHENMFWYRQDPGLGLRLIYFSYDVKMKEKGDIPEGYSVSREKKERFSLILESASTNQTSMYLCASSLQLQGSQPQHFGDGTRLSIL.